This TCR beta chain was captured in a study of early T cells in non-severe SARS-CoV-2 infection. The CDR3 contains 11 residues. The V gene's germline CDR1 is WSHSY and CDR2 SAAADI. The V end was cut by 10 bases, the J end by 3 bases, with 10 bases between. TCRdb reprocessed the 5' RACE reads via MiXCR and lists one record per CDR3 protein. This table has approximately 90,000 distinct CDR3 sequences, roughly 11% appearing once. Sample: whole blood, taken at baseline. The rearrangement joins TRBV10-2 to TRBJ2-7; no clear D gene. The TCR originated in an adult who was a healthcare worker with PCR-confirmed SARS-CoV-2 infection or an uninfected control (not recorded which). The CDR3 is CAMGLGYEQYF. The CDR3 nucleotides read TGCGCCATGGGCCTTGGCTACGAGCAGTACTTC.